The entry that follows covers one T cell receptor beta chain sequence. Its binding antigen is unknown. No quality values exist for individual bases; no much larger clone is one base distant. The treatment or condition tag for this specimen amounts to: allogeneic hematopoietic cell transplantation with graft depleted of TCRalphabeta T cells and CD19 B cells. Transplant recipients were children who received TCRalphabeta/CD19-depleted allogeneic hematopoietic cell grafts. The sample is drawn from a study of T-cell reconstitution after alpha-beta-depleted transplantation in children (TCRdb year 2016). As for the study more broadly: The study quantitatively tracked T-cell immune reconstitution after TCRalphabeta/CD19-depleted allogeneic hematopoietic cell transplantation in children using TCR repertoire profiling.

Taken from cysteine to phenylalanine, the CDR3 has 15 residues. Only the CDR3 portion is preserved as DNA: 45 bases, with reading frame beginning at the first base. V and J are trimmed by 5 bases and 4 bases, and the gene matches miss 8 bases of the junction. Per the germline V gene, MNHNS is the CDR1 and SASEGT is the CDR2. Overall study outcomes, separate from this receptor: In some patients, the high TCRbeta diversity seen at day 60 was put down to recipient T cells and intrathymic progenitors that had survived conditioning. Over subsequent months, a decline in hyperexpanded clone frequencies was noted, and after one year, T-cell counts and TCRbeta diversity were mostly ascribed to newly produced T cells. The apparently early alphabetaT-cell count recovery about two months after transplant was reportedly dependent on only several hundred rapidly expanded clones derived from non-depleted graft cells.

The library came from PCR. Sequencing used an Illumina HiSeq 2500. TCR libraries were prepared with molecular barcoding, using unique molecular identifiers to normalize TCRbeta repertoire quantification. Clones were called with MiXCR by TCRdb after fastp trimmed the public reads at Q25, and only in-frame beta chains were retained. Each entry is one CDR3 protein sequence, shown with its most common DNA and genes. The sample table contains 700,000 to 950,000 distinct CDR3 sequences; only one count was recorded for 16% of them. Of the sample, around 4.5% is held by the ten largest clones. This chain joins TRBV6-1 to TRBJ2-1; 7 of the junction bases match TRBD2. This TCR was recovered from a male patient younger than 18 who had a stem cell transplant for acute lymphoblastic leukemia, so the T cells may come from the graft donor. Sequencing was performed on PBMCs, mostly from graft donor cells, taken 360 days after TCRalphabeta/CD19-depleted stem cell transplant. CDR3 sequence: CASSTGGSGYNEQFF. DNA sequence: TGTGCCAGCAGTACGGGGGGTTCGGGGTACAATGAGCAGTTCTTC.